Listed here are 3 T cell receptor beta chains from one sample, sequenced in a study of T cell changes during pregnancy in multiple sclerosis. Only in-frame clones appear in the TCRdb table, and some are missing; sequencing was by immunoSEQ multiplex PCR. The sample shows more than 70,000 clones, 93% of them seen only once. Material: peripheral blood, obtained in the second trimester of pregnancy. The source is a female donor with multiple sclerosis, enrolled in a pregnancy study.

The chain uses TRBV5-4 and TRBJ1-1; possible D gene TRBD1, 6 bases. The V end lost 4 bases, the J end lost 2 bases, and 9 bases lay between the germline ends. This CDR3 contains 13 residues. Germline V gene lookup returns CDR1 SGHNT and CDR2 YYREEE (reference sequence). The CDR3 sequence is CASSVGGNTEAFF. The CDR3 DNA follows: TGTGCCAGCAGCGTGGGGGGCAACACTGAAGCTTTCTTT.

The chain uses TRBV13 and TRBJ1-1; the match to TRBD1 covers 7 bases. The CDR3 runs 12 residues. Trimming cost V 6 bases and J 5 bases; bases outside gene matches: 3. Germline V gene data show CDR1 as PRHDT and CDR2 as FYEKMQ (reference sequence). CDR3 protein: CASSPGGTEAFF. CDR3 coding DNA: TGTGCCAGCAGTCCAGGGGGAACTGAAGCTTTCTTT.

The chain joins TRBV9 to TRBJ1-4; tentatively, D is TRBD1 (6 bases). Germline V gene lookup returns CDR1 SGDLS and CDR2 YYNGEE. This CDR3 has 15 amino acids. V lost 3 bases to trimming and J lost 4 bases, with 13 bases between them. CDR3 nucleotide sequence: TGTGCCAGCAGCGCGATGAGGGGGTATAATGAAAAACTGTTTTTT. This codes for CASSAMRGYNEKLFF.